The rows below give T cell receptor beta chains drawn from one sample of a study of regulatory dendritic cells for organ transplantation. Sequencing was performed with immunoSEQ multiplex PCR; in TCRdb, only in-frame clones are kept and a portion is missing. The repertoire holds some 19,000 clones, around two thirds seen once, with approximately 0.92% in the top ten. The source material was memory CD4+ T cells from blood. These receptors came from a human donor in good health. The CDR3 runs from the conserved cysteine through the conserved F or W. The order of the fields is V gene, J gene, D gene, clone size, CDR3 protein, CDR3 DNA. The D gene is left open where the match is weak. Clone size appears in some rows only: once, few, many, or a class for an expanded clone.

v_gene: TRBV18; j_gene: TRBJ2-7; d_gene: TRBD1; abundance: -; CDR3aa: CASSLQGDDYEQYF; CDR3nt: TGTGCCAGCTCACTACAGGGGGATGACTACGAGCAGTACTTC
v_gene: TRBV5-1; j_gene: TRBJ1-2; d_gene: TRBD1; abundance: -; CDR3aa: CASSFTAGSGGRDGYTF; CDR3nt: TGCGCCAGCAGCTTCACGGCGGGGTCAGGGGGCAGGGATGGCTACACCTTC
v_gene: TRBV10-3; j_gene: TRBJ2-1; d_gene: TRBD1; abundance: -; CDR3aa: CAIGAGTAYNEQFF; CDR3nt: TGTGCCATCGGGGCCGGGACAGCCTACAATGAGCAGTTCTTC
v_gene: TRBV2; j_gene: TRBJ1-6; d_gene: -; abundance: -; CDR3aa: CASSPLSSYNSPLHF; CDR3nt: TGTGCCAGCAGCCCCCTGAGCTCCTATAATTCACCCCTCCACTTT
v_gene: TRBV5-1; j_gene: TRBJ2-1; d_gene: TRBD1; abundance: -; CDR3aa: CASSGQGSSYNEQFF; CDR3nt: TGCGCCAGCAGCGGACAGGGTTCCTCCTACAATGAGCAGTTCTTC
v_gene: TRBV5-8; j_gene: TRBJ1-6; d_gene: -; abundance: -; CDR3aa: CASSLASQGALHF; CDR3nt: TGTGCCAGCAGCTTGGCCTCACAGGGTGCCCTCCACTTT
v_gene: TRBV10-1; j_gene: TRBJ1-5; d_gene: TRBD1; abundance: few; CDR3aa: CASRAAGQGRFGNQPQHF; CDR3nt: TGCGCCAGCAGGGCCGCGGGACAGGGGCGGTTTGGCAATCAGCCCCAGCATTTT
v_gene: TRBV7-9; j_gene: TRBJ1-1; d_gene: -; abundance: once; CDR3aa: CASSLTEIEAFF; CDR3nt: TGTGCCAGCAGCTTAACAGAGATTGAAGCTTTCTTT
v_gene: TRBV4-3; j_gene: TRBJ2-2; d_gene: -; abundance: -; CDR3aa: CASSPNDRIGGELFF; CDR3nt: TGCGCCAGCAGCCCCAATGACAGAATCGGCGGGGAGCTGTTTTTT
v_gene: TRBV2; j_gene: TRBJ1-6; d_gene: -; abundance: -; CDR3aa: CASSVSRDTNSPLHF; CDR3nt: TGTGCCAGCAGTGTCTCCAGGGACACCAATTCACCCCTCCACTTT
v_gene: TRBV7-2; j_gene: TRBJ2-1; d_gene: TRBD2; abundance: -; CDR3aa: CASSLQGTTLGNEQFF; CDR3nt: TGTGCCAGCAGCCTACAAGGGACTACTCTAGGAAATGAGCAGTTCTTC
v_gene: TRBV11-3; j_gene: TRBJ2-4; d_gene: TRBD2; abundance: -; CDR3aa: CASSDAGTSGGAAKNIQYF; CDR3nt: TGTGCCAGCAGCGACGCCGGGACTAGCGGGGGGGCCGCCAAAAACATTCAGTACTTC
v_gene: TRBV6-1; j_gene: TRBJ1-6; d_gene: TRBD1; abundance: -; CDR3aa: CASSDRLTGENSPLHF; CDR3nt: TGTGCCAGCAGTGATAGACTGACAGGGGAGAATTCACCCCTCCACTTT
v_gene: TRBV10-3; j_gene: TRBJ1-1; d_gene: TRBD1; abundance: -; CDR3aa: CATLGTGGRTEAFF; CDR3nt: TGTGCCACCCTCGGGACAGGGGGAAGGACTGAAGCTTTCTTT
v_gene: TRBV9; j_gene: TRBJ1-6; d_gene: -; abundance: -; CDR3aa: CASSAGGGAPNSPLHF; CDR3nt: TGTGCCAGCAGCGCGGGGGGTGGGGCCCCCAATTCACCCCTCCACTTT
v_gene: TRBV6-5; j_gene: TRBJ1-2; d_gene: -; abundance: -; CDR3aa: CASSSRRARGDVGYTF; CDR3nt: TGTGCCAGCAGTTCCCGCCGGGCCAGGGGAGATGTTGGCTACACCTTC
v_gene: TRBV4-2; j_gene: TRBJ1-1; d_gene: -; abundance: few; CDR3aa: CASSQTIQGHTEAFF; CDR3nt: TGTGCCAGCAGCCAAACCATACAGGGCCACACTGAAGCTTTCTTT
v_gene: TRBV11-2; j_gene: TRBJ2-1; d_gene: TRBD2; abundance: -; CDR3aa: CASSLDIAAGAYNEQFF; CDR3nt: TGTGCCAGCAGCTTAGATATCGCAGCGGGGGCCTACAATGAGCAGTTCTTC
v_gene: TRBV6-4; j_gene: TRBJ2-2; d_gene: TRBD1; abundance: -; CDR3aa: CASSGGQGTGELFF; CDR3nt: TGTGCCAGCAGTGGAGGACAGGGGACCGGGGAGCTGTTTTTT
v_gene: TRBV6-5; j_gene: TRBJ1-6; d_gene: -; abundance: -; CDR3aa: CASRYINSPLHF; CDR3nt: TGTGCCAGCAGATACATAAATTCACCCCTCCACTTT
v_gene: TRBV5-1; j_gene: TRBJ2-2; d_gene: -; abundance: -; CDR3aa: CASSLRQESTGELFF; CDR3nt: TGCGCCAGCAGCTTGCGACAGGAAAGCACCGGGGAGCTGTTTTTT
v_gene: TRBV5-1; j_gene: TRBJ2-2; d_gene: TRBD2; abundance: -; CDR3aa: CASSFNSGANTGELFF; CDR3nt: TGCGCCAGCAGCTTTAATAGCGGGGCGAACACCGGGGAGCTGTTTTTT
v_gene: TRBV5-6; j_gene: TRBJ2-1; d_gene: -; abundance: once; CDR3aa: CASSFNNEQFF; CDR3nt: TGTGCCAGCAGCTTCAACAATGAGCAGTTCTTC
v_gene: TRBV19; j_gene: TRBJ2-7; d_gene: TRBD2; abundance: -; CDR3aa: CASSSRTSGGRTYEQYF; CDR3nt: TGTGCCAGTAGTTCCCGAACTAGCGGGGGGAGGACCTACGAGCAGTACTTC
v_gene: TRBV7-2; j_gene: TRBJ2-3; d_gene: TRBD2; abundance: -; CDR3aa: CASSPRLAGGGTDTQYF; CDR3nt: TGTGCCAGCAGCCCTAGGCTAGCGGGGGGCGGCACAGATACGCAGTATTTT
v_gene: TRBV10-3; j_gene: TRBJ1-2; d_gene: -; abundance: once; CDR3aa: CAISESGGHSYGYTF; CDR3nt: TGTGCCATCAGTGAGTCCGGGGGGCATAGCTATGGCTACACCTTC
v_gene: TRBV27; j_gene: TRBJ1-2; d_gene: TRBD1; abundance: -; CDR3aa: CASRPGQYYGYTF; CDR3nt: TGTGCCAGCAGACCGGGACAGTACTATGGCTACACCTTC
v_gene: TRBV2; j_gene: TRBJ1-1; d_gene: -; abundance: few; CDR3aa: CASSEEPGAGGTEAFF; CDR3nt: TGTGCCAGCAGTGAAGAGCCAGGGGCGGGGGGCACTGAAGCTTTCTTT
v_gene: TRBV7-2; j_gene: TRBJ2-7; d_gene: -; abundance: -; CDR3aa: CASSYDMGGYEQYF; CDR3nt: TGTGCCAGCAGTTACGACATGGGTGGGTACGAGCAGTACTTC
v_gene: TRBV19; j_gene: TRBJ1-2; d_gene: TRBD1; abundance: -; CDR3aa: CASSSGQSYGYTF; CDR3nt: TGTGCCAGTAGTTCGGGACAGAGCTATGGCTACACCTTC
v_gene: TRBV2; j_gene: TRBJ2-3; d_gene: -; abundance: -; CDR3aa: CASSGGRSTDTQYF; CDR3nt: TGTGCCAGCAGCGGGGGGCGTAGCACAGATACGCAGTATTTT
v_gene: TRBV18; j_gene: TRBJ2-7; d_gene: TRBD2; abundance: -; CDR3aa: CASSLSTSGDEQYF; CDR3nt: TGTGCCAGCTCACTGTCGACTAGCGGGGACGAGCAGTACTTC
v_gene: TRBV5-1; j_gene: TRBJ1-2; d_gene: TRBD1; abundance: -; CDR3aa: CASSLGPNQGAGYTF; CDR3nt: TGCGCCAGCAGCTTGGGCCCCAACCAGGGGGCTGGCTACACCTTC
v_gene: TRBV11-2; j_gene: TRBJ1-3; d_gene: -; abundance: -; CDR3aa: CASSPNILSGNTIYF; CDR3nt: TGTGCCAGCAGCCCGAACATCCTCTCTGGAAACACCATATATTTT
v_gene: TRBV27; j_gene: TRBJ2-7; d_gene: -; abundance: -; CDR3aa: CASSLRQDYEQYF; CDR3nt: TGTGCCAGCAGTCTCCGACAGGACTACGAGCAGTACTTC
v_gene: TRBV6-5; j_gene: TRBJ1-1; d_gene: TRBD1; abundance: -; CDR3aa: CASSYPGTGRGFLFF; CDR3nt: TGTGCCAGCAGTTACCCCGGGACAGGGAGGGGTTTTTTGTTCTTT
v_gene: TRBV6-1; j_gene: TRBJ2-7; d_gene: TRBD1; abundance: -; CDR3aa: CASSEAQGQSYEQYF; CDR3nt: TGTGCCAGCAGTGAAGCGCAGGGACAGAGTTACGAGCAGTACTTC
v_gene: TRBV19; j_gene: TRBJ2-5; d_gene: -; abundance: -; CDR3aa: CASSIGRGRGETQYF; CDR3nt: TGTGCCAGTAGTATAGGCCGAGGGAGGGGGGAGACCCAGTACTTC
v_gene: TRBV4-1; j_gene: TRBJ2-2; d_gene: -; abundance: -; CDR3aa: CASSQVLQSTGELFF; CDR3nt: TGCGCCAGCAGCCAAGTTTTACAGTCCACCGGGGAGCTGTTTTTT
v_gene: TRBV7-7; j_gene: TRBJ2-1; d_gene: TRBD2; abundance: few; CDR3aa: CATLAKRGSSYNEQFF; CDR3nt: TGTGCCACCCTGGCAAAGCGGGGGAGCTCCTACAATGAGCAGTTCTTC
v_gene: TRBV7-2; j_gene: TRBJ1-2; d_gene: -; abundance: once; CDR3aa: CASSPAGGDGYTF; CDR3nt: TGTGCCAGCAGCCCGGCGGGCGGGGATGGCTACACCTTC